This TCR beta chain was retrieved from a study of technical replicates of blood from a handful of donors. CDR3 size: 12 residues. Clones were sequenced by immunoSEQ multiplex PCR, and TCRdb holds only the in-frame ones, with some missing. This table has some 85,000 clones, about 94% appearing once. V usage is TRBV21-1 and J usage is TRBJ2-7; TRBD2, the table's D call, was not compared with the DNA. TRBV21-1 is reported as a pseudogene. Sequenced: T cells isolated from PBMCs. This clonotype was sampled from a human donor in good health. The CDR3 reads CASSESTYEQYF. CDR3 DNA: TGTGCCAGCAGCGAGAGTACCTACGAGCAGTACTTC.